This entry lists 6 T cell receptor beta chains sequenced from one sample in a study of T cells after yellow fever vaccination. One entry per CDR3 protein, called by TCRdb with MiXCR from the 5' RACE reads. The sample lists 150,000 to 200,000 distinct CDR3 sequences, approximately 6.2% seen once, with about 2.7% in the top ten. The specimen comprised CD4+ T cells sorted from PBMCs, sampled on the day of the first yellow fever vaccination. Receptor source: a man in his late teens or twenties who received the YFV17D yellow fever vaccine.

This clonotype occurred a few times. This rearrangement joins TRBV19 to TRBJ2-3; no definite D call. Per germline, CDR1 LNHDA and CDR2 SQIVND (reference sequence). There are 13 residues in the CDR3. V was pared by 1 base and J by 4 bases, with 6 bases between. CDR3 loop: CASSIVGPDTQYF. The CDR3 DNA reads TGTGCCAGTAGTATAGTGGGCCCAGATACGCAGTATTTT. Using reference TRBV19 and TRBJ2-3 for the parts outside the CDR3, the full variable domain is DGGITQSPKYLFRKEGQNVTLSCEQNLNHDAMYWYRQDPGQGLRLIYYSQIVNDFQKGDIAEGYSVSREKKESFPLTVTSAQKNPTAFYLCASSIVGPDTQYFGPGTRLTVL.

The V gene is TRBV5-5, the J gene TRBJ2-7; D is tentatively TRBD1 or TRBD2 (5 bases each). The germline V and J ends were trimmed by 0 bases and 9 bases, with 19 bases remaining between them. There are 15 residues in the CDR3. Germline V CDR1 and CDR2: SGHKS, YYEKEE (reference sequence). The CDR3 bases are TGTGCCAGCAGCTTGGCGGGTGACCGGGGCGGAAGGCAGTACGTC. The encoded protein is CASSLAGDRGGRQYV.

The chain uses TRBV29-1 and TRBJ2-1; the D gene could be TRBD1 or TRBD2 (6 bases each). Trimming shortened V by 4 bases and J by 6 bases, and 16 bases separated the two germline ends. The CDR3 consists of 14 residues. CDR1 and CDR2 (germline): SQVTM, ANQGSEA. CDR3 sequence (DNA): TGCAGCGTTGGGGGGGACGCCAGGGGCAATGAGCAGTTCTTC. Protein: CSVGGDARGNEQFF.

This clonotype was detected a few times. The chain combines TRBV19 with TRBJ2-2, with TRBD2 matching over 9 bases. Germline assignment: CDR1 LNHDA and CDR2 SQIVND (reference sequence). The CDR3 runs 19 residues. V shed 0 bases, J shed 2 bases, and the junction held 10 bases outside the gene matches. Here the CDR3 reads CASSIDLFQRGDNTGELFF. CDR3 bases: TGTGCCAGTAGTATAGATCTATTCCAGCGGGGGGATAACACCGGGGAGCTGTTTTTT.

This clonotype has more than one count but fewer than ten. The chain links TRBV19 to TRBJ2-2, with TRBD1 matching over 7 bases. This CDR3 is built from 14 residues. The germline V gene encodes CDR1 LNHDA and CDR2 SQIVND (reference sequence). V lost 10 bases to trimming and J lost 1 base; unmatched junction nucleotides: 6. CDR3 sequence reads: CATPTGMNTGELFF. CDR3 nucleotide sequence: TGTGCCACCCCGACAGGGATGAACACCGGGGAGCTGTTTTTT. Supplemented by reference TRBV19 and TRBJ2-2, the full variable domain reads DGGITQSPKYLFRKEGQNVTLSCEQNLNHDAMYWYRQDPGQGLRLIYYSQIVNDFQKGDIAEGYSVSREKKESFPLTVTSAQKNPTAFYLCATPTGMNTGELFFGEGSRLTVL.

This clonotype has a count of ten or more. V usage is TRBV5-1 and J usage is TRBJ1-4, with 7 bases aligning to TRBD1. The CDR3 totals 14 residues. From germline, CDR1 is SGHRS and CDR2 YFSETQ. Trimming at V came to 4 bases and at J to 2 bases, leaving 2 bases not matched to a gene. The CDR3 here is CASSTTGTNEKLFF. The CDR3 DNA follows: TGCGCCAGCAGCACGACAGGGACTAATGAAAAACTGTTTTTT.